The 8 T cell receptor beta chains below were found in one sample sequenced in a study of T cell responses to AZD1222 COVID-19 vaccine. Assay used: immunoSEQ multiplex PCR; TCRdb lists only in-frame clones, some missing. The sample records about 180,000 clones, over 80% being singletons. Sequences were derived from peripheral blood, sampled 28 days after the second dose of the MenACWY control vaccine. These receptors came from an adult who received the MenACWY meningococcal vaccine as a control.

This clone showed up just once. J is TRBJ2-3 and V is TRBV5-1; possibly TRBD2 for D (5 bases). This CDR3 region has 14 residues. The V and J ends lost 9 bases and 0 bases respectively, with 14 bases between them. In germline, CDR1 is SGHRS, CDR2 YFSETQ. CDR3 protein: CATSLGSSTDTQYF. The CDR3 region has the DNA TGCGCCACCTCGCTTGGGAGTAGCACAGATACGCAGTATTTT.

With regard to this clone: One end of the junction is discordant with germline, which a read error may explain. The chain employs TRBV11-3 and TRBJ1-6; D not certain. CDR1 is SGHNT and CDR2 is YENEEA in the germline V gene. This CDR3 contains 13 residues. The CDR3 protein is CASSADYDSPLHF. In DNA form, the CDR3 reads TGTGCCAGCAGCGCAGACTATGATTCACCCCTCCACTTT. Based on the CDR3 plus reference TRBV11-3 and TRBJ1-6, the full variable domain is EAGVVQSPRYKIIEKKQPVAFWCNPISGHNTLYWYLQNLGQGPELLIRYENEEAVDDSQLPKDRFSAERLKGVDSTLKIQPAELGDSAVYLCASSADYDSPLHFGNGTRLTVT.

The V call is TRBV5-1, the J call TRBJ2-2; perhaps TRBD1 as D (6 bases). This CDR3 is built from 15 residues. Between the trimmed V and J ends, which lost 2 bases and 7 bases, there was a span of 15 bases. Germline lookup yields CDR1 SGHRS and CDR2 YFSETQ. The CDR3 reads CASSLMTGGGGELFF. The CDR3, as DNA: TGCGCCAGCAGCTTAATGACAGGAGGAGGCGGGGAGCTGTTTTTT.

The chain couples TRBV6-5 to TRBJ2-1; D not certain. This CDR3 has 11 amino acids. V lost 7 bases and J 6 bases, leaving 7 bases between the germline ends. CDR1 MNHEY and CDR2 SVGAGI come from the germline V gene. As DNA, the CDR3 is TGTGCCAGCATCGCAACCAATGAGCAGTTCTTC. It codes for CASIATNEQFF.

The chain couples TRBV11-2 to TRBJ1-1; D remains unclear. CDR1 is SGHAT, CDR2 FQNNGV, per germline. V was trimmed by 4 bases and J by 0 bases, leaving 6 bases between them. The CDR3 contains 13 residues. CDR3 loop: CASSSQMNTEAFF. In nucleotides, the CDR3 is TGTGCCAGCAGCTCGCAGATGAACACTGAAGCTTTCTTT.

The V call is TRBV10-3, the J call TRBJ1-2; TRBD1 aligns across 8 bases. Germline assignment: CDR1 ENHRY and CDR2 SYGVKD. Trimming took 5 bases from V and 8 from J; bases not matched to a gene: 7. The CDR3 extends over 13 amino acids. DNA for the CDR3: TGTGCCATCAGTTTGCAGGGGGCGGAAGGCTACACCTTC. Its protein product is CAISLQGAEGYTF.

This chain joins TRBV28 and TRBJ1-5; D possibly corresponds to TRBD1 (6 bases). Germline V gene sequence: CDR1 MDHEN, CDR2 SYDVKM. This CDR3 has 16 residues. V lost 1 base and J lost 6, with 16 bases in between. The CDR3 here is CASSLLLGGEGQPQHF. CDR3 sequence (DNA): TGTGCCAGCAGTTTATTGCTTGGGGGCGAGGGTCAGCCCCAGCATTTT. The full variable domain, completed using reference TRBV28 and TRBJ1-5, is DVKVTQSSRYLVKRTGEKVFLECVQDMDHENMFWYRQDPGLGLRLIYFSYDVKMKEKGDIPEGYSVSREKKERFSLILESASTNQTSMYLCASSLLLGGEGQPQHFGDGTRLSIL.

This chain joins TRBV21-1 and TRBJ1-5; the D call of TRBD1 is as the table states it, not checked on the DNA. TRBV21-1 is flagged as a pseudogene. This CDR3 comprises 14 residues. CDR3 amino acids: CASSRRGRDQPQHF. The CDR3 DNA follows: TGTGCCAGCAGCAGGAGGGGGCGAGATCAGCCCCAGCATTTT.